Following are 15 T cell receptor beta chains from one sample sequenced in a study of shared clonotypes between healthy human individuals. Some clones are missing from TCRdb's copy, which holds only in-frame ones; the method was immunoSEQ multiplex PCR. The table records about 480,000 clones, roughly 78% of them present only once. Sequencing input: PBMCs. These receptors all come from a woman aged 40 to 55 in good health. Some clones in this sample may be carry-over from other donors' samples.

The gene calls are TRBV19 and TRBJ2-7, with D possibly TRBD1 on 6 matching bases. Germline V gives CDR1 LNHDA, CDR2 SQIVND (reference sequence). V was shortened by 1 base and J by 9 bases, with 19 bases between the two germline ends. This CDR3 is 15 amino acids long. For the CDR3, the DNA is TGTGCCAGTAGTATAGGTAGGACAGAGCCTACGACGCAGTACTTC. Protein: CASSIGRTEPTTQYF.

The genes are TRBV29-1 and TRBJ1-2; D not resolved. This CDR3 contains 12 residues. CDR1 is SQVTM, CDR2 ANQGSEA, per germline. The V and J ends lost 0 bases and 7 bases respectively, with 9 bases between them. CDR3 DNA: TGCAGCGTTGAAGAATTCTACGCTGGCTACACCTTC. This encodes CSVEEFYAGYTF.

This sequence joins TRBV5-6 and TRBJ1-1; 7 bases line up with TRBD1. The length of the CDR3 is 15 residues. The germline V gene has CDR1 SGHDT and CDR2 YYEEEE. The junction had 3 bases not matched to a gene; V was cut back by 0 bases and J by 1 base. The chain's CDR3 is CASSLDRGWNTEAFF. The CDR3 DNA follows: TGTGCCAGCAGCTTGGACAGGGGCTGGAACACTGAAGCTTTCTTT.

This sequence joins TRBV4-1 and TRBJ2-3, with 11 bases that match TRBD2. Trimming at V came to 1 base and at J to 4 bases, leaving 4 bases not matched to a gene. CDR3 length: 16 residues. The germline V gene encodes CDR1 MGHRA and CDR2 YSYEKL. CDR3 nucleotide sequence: TGCGCCAGCAGCCAAGCTAGCGGGAGGTGGTCAGATACGCAGTATTTT. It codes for CASSQASGRWSDTQYF.

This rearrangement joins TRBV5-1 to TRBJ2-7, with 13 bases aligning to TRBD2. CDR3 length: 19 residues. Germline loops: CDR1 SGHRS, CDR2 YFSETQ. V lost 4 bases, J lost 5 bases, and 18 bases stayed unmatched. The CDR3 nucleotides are TGCGCCAGCAGCCCTGGACCGGGACTAGCGGGACGGTTTTTTGACGAGCAGTACTTC. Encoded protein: CASSPGPGLAGRFFDEQYF.

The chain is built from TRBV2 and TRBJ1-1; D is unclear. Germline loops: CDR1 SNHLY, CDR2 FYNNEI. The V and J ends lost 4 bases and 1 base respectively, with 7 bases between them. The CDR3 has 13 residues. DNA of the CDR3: TGTGCCAGCAGTGCAAGCCCGAACACTGAAGCTTTCTTT. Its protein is CASSASPNTEAFF.

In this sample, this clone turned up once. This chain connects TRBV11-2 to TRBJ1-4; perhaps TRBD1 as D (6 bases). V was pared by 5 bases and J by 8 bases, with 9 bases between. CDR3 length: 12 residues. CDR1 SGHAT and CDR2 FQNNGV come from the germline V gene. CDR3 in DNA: TGTGCCAGCAGCCCACAGGGAGAAAAACTGTTTTTT. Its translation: CASSPQGEKLFF.

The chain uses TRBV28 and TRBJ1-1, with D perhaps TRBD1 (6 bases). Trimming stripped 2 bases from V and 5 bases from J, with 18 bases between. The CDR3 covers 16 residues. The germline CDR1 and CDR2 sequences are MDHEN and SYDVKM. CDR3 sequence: CASSLNARTARTEAFF. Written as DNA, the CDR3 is TGTGCCAGCAGTTTAAATGCTAGGACAGCGCGAACTGAAGCTTTCTTT.

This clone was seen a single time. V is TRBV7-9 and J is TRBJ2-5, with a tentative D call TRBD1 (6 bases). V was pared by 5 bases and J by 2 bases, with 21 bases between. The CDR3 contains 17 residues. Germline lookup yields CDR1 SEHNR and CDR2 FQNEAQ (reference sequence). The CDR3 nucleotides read TGTGCCAGCAGCCCTCGGCCCCCTTACAGGGAACAAGAGACCCAGTACTTC. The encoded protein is CASSPRPPYREQETQYF.

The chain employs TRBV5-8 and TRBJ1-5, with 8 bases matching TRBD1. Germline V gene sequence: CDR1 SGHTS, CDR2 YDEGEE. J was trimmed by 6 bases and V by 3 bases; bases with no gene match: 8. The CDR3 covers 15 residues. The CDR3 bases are TGTGCCAGCAGCTCACAGGGGGATGTGGGTCAGCCCCAGCATTTT. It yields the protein CASSSQGDVGQPQHF.

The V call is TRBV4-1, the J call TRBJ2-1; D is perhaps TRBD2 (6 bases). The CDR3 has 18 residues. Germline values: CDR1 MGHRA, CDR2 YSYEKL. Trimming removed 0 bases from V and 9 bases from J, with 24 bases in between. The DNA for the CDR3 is TGCGCCAGCAGCCAAGATGGGGCCGGGACTCCCCTCGACGGTGAGCAGTTCTTC. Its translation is CASSQDGAGTPLDGEQFF.

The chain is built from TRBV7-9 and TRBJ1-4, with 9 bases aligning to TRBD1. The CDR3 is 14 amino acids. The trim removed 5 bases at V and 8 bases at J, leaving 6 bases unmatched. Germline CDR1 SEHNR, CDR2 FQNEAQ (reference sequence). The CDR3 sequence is CASSPGQGEEKLFF. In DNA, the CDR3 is TGTGCCAGCAGCCCGGGACAGGGTGAAGAAAAACTGTTTTTT.

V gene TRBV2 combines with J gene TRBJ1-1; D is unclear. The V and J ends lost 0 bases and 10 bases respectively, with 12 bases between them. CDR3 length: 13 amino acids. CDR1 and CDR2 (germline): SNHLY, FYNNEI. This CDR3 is CASSEARSLRAFF. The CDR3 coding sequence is TGTGCCAGCAGTGAAGCTAGATCACTGAGAGCTTTCTTT. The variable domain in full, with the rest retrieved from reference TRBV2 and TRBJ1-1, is EPEVTQTPSHQVTQMGQEVILRCVPISNHLYFYWYRQILGQKVEFLVSFYNNEISEKSEIFDDQFSVERPDGSNFTLKIRSTKLEDSAMYFCASSEARSLRAFFGQGTRLTVV.

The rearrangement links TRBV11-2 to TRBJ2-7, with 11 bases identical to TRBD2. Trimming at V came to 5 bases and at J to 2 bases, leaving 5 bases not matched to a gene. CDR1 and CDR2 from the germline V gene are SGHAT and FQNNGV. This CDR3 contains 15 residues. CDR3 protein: CASSKSSGRAYEQYF. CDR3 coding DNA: TGTGCCAGCAGCAAAAGTAGCGGGAGGGCCTACGAGCAGTACTTC.

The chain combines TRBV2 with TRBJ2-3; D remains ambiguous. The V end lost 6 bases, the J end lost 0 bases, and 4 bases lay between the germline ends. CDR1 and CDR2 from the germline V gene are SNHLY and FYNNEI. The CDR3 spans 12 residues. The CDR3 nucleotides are TGTGCCAGCAGGCGTAGCACAGATACGCAGTATTTT. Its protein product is CASRRSTDTQYF.